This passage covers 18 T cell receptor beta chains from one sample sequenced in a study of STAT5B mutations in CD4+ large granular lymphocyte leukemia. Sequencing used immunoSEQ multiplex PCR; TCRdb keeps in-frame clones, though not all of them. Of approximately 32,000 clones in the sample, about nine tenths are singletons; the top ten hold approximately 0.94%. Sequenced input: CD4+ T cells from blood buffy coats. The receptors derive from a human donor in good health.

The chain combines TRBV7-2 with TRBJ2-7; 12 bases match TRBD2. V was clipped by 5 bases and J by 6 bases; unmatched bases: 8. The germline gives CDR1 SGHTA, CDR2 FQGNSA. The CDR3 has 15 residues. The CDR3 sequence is CASSLTSGRGVEQYF. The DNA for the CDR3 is TGTGCCAGCAGCCTGACTAGCGGGAGAGGGGTCGAGCAGTACTTC.

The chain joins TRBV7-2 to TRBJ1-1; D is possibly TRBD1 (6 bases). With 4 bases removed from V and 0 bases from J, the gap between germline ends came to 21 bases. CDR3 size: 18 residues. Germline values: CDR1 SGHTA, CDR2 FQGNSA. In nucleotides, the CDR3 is TGTGCCAGCAGCTCCCCCGCCGGGGGCTTGGGAATGAACACTGAAGCTTTCTTT. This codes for CASSSPAGGLGMNTEAFF.

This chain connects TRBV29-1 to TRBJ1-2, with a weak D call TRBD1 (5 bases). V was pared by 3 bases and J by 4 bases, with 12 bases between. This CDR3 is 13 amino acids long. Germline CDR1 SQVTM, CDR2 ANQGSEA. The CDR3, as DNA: TGCAGCGTTGATACGGCAGGGCCCTATGGCTACACCTTC. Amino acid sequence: CSVDTAGPYGYTF.

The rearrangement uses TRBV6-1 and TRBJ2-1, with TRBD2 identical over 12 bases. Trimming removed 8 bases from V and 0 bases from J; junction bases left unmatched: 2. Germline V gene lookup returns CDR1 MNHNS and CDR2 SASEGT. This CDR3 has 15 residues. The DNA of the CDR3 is TGTGCCAGCTTGGGACTAGCGGGCTCCTACAATGAGCAGTTCTTC. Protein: CASLGLAGSYNEQFF.

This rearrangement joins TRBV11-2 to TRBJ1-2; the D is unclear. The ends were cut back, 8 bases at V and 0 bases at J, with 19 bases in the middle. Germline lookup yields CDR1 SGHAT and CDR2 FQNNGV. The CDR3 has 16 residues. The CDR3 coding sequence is TGTGCCAGCGGCCCCTTTGAACTGAGGTCTAACTATGGCTACACCTTC. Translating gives CASGPFELRSNYGYTF.

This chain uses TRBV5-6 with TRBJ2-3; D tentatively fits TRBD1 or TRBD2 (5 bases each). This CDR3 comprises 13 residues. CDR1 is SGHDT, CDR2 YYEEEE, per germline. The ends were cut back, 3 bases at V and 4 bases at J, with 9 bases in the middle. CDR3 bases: TGTGCCAGCAGCTGGGGGACCGCAGATACGCAGTATTTT. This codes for CASSWGTADTQYF. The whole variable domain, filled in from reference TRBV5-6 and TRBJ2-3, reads DAGVTQSPTHLIKTRGQQVTLRCSPKSGHDTVSWYQQALGQGPQFIFQYYEEEERQRGNFPDRFSGHQFPNYSSELNVNALLLGDSALYLCASSWGTADTQYFGPGTRLTVL.

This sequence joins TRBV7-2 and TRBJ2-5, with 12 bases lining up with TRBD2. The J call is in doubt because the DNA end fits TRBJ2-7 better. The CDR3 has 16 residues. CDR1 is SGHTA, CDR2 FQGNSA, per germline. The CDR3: CASSSQLAGGNYEQYF. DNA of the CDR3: TGTGCCAGCAGCTCCCAACTAGCGGGAGGCAATTACGAGCAGTACTTC.

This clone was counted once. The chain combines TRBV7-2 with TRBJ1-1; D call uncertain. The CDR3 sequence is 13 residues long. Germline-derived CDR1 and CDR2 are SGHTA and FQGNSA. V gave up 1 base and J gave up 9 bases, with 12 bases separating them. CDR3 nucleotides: TGTGCCAGCAGCTTAGATATCCCCGTCCAAGCTTTCTTT. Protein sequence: CASSLDIPVQAFF. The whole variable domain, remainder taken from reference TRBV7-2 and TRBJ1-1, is GAGVSQSPSNKVTEKGKDVELRCDPISGHTALYWYRQSLGQGLEFLIYFQGNSAPDKSGLPSDRFSAERTGGSVSTLTIQRTQQEDSAVYLCASSLDIPVQAFFGQGTRLTVV.

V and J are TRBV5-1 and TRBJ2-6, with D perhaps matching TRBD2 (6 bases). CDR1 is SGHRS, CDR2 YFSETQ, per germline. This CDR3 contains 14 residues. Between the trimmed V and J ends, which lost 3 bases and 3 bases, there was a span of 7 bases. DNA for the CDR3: TGCGCCAGCAGCTCGGGGGTTGGGGCCAACGTCCTGACTTTC. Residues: CASSSGVGANVLTF. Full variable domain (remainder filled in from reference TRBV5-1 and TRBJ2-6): KAGVTQTPRYLIKTRGQQVTLSCSPISGHRSVSWYQQTPGQGLQFLFEYFSETQRNKGNFPGRFSGRQFSNSRSEMNVSTLELGDSALYLCASSSGVGANVLTFGAGSRLTVL.

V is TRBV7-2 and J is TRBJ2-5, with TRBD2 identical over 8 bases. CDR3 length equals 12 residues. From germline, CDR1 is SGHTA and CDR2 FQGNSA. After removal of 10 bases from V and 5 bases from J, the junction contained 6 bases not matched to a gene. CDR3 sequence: CATQRGLETQYF. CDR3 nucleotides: TGTGCCACGCAGCGGGGGCTGGAGACCCAGTACTTC.

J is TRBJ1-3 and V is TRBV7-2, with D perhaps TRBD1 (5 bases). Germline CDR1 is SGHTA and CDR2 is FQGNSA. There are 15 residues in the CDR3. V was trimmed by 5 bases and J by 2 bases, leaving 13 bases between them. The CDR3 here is CASSPRDGPGNTIYF. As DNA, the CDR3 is TGTGCCAGCAGCCCGAGGGACGGACCTGGAAACACCATATATTTT.

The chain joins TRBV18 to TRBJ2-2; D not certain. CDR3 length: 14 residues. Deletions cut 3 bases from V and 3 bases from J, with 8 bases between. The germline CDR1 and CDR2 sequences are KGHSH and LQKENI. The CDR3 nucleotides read TGTGCCAGCTCACCTATAGCAGACACCGGGGAGCTGTTTTTT. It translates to CASSPIADTGELFF.

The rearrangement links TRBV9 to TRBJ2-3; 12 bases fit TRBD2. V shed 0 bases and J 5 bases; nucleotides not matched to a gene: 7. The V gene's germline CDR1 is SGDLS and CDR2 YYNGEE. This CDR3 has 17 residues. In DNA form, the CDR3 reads TGTGCCAGCAGCGTAGGGGCTAGCGGGGGGGCCGGAGATACGCAGTATTTT. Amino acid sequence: CASSVGASGGAGDTQYF.

CDR3 protein: CASSTGLALYEQYF. The CDR3 DNA follows: TGTGCCAGCAGCACGGGACTAGCGCTCTACGAGCAGTACTTC. The chain carries TRBV5-6 and TRBJ2-7, with 10 bases fitting TRBD2. The CDR3 covers 14 residues. Germline CDR1 SGHDT, CDR2 YYEEEE. V lost 4 bases to trimming and J lost 3 bases; unmatched junction nucleotides: 4.

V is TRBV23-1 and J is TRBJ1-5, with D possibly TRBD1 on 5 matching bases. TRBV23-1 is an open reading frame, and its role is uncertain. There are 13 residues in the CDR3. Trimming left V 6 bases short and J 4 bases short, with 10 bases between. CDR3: CASSAGRNQPQHF. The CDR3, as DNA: TGCGCCAGCAGCGCGGGGCGGAATCAGCCCCAGCATTTT.

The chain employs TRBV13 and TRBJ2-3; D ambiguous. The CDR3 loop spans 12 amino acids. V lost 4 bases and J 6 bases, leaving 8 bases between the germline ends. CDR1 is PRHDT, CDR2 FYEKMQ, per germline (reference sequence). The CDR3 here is CASSYHLDTQYF. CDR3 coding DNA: TGTGCCAGCAGCTATCATTTGGATACGCAGTATTTT.

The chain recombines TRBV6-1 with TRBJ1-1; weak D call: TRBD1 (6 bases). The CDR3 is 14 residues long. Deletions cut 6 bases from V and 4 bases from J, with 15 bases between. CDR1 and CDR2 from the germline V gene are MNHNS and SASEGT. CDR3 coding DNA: TGTGCCAGCAGGCACAGGGAGGTGGGCACTGAAGCTTTCTTT. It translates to CASRHREVGTEAFF.

DNA of the CDR3: TGCGCCAGCAGCCCCGGCCGGAGGGTAACTTTCTTT. Translation gives CASSPGRRVTFF. V and J are TRBV4-1 and TRBJ1-1, with D uncertain. CDR1 MGHRA and CDR2 YSYEKL come from the germline V gene. Trimming left V 4 bases short and J 12 bases short, with 15 bases between. The CDR3 contains 12 residues.